This TCR beta chain was profiled in a study of T-cell reconstitution after alpha-beta-depleted transplantation in children. This CDR3 comprises 16 residues. The V and J ends lost 1 base and 3 bases, in that order; junction bases with no gene match: 5. Germline V gene lookup returns CDR1 DFQATT and CDR2 SNEGSKA (reference sequence). Preparation of the TCRbeta library was carried out with unique molecular identifiers. TCRdb re-derived calls from the PCR reads in MiXCR, one entry per CDR3 protein. The sample includes 490,000 or so distinct CDR3 sequences, about 12% of them seen just once. This clonotype was observed at least ten times.

This chain links TRBV20-1 with TRBJ2-1; 11 bases map to TRBD2. The receptor's source is a human donor who donated a stem cell graft to a child with combined immunodeficiency. Specimen: PBMCs from the stem cell graft donor, collected from the stem cell graft. In DNA, the CDR3 is TGCAGTGCTAGAGGACCTAGCGGGAGGCTCTACAATGAGCAGTTCTTC. It is translated as CSARGPSGRLYNEQFF.